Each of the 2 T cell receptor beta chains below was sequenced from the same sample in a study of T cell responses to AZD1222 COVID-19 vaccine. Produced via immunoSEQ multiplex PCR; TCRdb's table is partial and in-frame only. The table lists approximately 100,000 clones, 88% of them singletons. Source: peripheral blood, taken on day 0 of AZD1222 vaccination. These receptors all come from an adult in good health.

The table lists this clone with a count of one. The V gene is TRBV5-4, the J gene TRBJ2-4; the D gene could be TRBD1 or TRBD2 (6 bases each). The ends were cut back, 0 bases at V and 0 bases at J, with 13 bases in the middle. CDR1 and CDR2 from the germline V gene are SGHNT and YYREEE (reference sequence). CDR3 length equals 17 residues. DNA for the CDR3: TGTGCCAGCAGCTTGGCCGTGGGGGGCGAAGCCAAAAACATTCAGTACTTC. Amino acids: CASSLAVGGEAKNIQYF.

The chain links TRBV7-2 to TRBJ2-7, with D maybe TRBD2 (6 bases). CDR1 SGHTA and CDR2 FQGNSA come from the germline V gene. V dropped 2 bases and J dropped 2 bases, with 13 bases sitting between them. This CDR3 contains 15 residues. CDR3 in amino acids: CASSLSVGGTYEQYF. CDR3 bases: TGTGCCAGCAGCTTATCGGTGGGGGGAACCTACGAGCAGTACTTC.